This T cell receptor beta chain was identified during a study of cytomegalovirus exposure and HLA in healthy donors. Using immunoSEQ multiplex PCR, the repertoire was profiled, and TCRdb retains in-frame clones only, with some absent. The repertoire holds tens of thousands of clones, with roughly 95% as singletons. V was pared by 2 bases and J by 5 bases, with 10 bases between. CDR1 and CDR2 from the germline V gene are MNHEY and SVGAGI. CDR3 length equals 13 residues. The sequence came from a man between 18 and 35 years old in good health and CMV-seropositive. The sample consisted of PBMCs. The rearrangement uses TRBV6-5 and TRBJ2-7; a possible D gene is TRBD2 (6 bases). CDR3 amino acids: CASSYVSGDEQYF. Here the CDR3 DNA reads TGTGCCAGCAGTTACGTTTCGGGGGACGAGCAGTACTTC.